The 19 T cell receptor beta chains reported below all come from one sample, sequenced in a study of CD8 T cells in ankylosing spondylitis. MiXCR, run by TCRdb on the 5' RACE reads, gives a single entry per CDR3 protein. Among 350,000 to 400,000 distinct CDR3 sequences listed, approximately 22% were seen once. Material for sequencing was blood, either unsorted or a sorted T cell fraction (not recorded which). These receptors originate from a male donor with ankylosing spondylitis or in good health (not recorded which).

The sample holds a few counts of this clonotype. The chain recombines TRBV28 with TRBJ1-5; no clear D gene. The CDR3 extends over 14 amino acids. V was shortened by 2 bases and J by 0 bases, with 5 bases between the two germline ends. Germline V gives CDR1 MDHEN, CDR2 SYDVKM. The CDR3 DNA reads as TGTGCCAGCAGTTTACTCAGTAGCAATCAGCCCCAGCATTTT. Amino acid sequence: CASSLLSSNQPQHF.

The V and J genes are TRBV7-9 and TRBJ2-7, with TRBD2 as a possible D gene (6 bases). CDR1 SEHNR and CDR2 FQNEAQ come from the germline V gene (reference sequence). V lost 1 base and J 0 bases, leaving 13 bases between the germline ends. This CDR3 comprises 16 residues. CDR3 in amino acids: CASSLVGTDISYEQYF. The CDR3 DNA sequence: TGTGCCAGCAGCTTAGTGGGGACTGATATCTCCTACGAGCAGTACTTC.

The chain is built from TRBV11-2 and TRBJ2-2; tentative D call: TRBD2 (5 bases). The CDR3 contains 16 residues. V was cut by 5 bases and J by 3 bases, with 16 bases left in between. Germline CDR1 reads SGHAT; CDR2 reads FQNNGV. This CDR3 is CASSPPRVVDTGELFF. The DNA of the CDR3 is TGTGCCAGCAGCCCACCGCGGGTGGTTGACACCGGGGAGCTGTTTTTT.

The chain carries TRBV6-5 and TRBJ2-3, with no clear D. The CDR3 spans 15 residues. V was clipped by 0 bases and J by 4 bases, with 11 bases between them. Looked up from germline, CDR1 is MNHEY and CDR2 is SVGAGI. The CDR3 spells CASSYSLSVPDTQYF. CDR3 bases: TGTGCCAGCAGTTACTCTTTGAGCGTCCCAGATACGCAGTATTTT.

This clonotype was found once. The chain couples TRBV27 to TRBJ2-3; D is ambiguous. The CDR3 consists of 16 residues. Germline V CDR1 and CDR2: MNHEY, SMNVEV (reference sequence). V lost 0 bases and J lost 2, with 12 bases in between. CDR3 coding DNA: TGTGCCAGCAGTTTATCGGCTGAGCGCCCCACAGATACGCAGTATTTT. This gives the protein CASSLSAERPTDTQYF.

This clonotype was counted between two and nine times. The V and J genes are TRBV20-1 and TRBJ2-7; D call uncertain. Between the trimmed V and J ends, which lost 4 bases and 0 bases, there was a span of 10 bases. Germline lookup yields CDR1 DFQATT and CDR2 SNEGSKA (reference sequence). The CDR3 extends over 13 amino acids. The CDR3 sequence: CSATDFYSYEQYF. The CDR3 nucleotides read TGCAGTGCTACTGATTTCTACTCCTACGAGCAGTACTTC.

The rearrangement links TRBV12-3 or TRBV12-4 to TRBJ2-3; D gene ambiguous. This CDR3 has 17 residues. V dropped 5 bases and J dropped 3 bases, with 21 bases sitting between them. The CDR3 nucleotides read TGTGCCAGCAGTCTCACCCCACAGAGCTTTCGGACAGATACGCAGTATTTT. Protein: CASSLTPQSFRTDTQYF.

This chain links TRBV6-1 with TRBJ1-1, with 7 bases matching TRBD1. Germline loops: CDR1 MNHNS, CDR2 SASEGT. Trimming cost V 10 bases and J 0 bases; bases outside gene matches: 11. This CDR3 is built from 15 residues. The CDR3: CAITGDRTMNTEAFF. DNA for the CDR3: TGTGCCATCACCGGGGACAGAACCATGAACACTGAAGCTTTCTTT.

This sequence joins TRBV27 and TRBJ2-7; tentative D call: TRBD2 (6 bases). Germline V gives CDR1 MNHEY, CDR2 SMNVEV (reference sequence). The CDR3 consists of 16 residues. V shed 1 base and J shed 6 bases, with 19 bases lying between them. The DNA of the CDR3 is TGTGCCAGCAGTTTATGGGCGTCGGGGGTTCCTGCCGAGCAGTACTTC. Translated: CASSLWASGVPAEQYF.

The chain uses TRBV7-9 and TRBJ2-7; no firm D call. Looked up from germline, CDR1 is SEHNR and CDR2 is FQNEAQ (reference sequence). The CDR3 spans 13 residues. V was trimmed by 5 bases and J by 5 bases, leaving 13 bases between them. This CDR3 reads CASSPKLGDEQYF. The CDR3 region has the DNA TGTGCCAGCAGCCCGAAGCTTGGCGACGAGCAGTACTTC.

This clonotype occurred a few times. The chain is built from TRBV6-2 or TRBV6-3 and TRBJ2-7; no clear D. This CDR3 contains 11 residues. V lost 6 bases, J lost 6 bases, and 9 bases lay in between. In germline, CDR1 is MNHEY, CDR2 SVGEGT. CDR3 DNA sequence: TGTGCCAGCAGCACCTCTCTCGAGCAGTACTTC. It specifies CASSTSLEQYF.

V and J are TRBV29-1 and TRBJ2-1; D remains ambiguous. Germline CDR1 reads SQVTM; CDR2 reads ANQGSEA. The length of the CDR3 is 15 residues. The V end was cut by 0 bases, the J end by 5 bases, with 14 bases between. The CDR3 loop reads CSVEDQDPSNNEQFF. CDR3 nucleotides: TGCAGCGTTGAAGATCAGGACCCGTCGAACAATGAGCAGTTCTTC.

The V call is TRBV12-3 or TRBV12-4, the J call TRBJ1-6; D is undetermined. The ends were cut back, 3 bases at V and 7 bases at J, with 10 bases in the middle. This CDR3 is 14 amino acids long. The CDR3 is CASSLSGKNSPLHF. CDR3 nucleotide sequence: TGTGCCAGCAGTTTGAGTGGGAAGAATTCACCCCTCCACTTT.

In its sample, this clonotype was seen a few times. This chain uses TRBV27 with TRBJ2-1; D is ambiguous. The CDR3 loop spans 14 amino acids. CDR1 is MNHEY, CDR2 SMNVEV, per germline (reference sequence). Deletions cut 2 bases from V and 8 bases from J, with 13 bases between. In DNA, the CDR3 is TGTGCCAGCAGTTTACGCGTGAACGGCGATGAGCAGTTCTTC. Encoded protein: CASSLRVNGDEQFF.

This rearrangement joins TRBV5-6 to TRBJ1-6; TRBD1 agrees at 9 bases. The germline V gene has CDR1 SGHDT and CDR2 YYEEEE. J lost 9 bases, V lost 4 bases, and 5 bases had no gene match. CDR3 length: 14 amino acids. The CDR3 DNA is TGTGCCAGCAGCATACAGGGGGCCGGTTCACCCCTCCACTTT. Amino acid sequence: CASSIQGAGSPLHF. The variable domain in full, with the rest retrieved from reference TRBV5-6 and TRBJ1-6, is DAGVTQSPTHLIKTRGQQVTLRCSPKSGHDTVSWYQQALGQGPQFIFQYYEEEERQRGNFPDRFSGHQFPNYSSELNVNALLLGDSALYLCASSIQGAGSPLHFGNGTRLTVT.

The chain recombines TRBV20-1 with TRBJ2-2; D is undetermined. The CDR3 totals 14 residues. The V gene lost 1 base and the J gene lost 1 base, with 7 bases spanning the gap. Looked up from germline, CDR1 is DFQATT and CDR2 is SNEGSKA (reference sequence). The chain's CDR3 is CSARVPGNTGELFF. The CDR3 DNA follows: TGCAGTGCTAGAGTCCCAGGGAACACCGGGGAGCTGTTTTTT.

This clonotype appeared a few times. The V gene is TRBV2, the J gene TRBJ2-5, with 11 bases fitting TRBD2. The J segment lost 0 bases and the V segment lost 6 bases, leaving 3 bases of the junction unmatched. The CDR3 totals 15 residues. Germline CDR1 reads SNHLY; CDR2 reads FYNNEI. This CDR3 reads CASRETSGDQETQYF. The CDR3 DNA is TGTGCCAGCAGAGAGACTAGCGGGGACCAAGAGACCCAGTACTTC.

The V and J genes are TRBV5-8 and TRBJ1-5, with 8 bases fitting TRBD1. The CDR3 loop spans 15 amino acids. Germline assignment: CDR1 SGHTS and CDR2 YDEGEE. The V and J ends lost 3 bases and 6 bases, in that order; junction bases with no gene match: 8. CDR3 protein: CASSSSGGTGQPQHF. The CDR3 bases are TGTGCCAGCAGCTCCTCGGGGGGGACAGGTCAGCCCCAGCATTTT.

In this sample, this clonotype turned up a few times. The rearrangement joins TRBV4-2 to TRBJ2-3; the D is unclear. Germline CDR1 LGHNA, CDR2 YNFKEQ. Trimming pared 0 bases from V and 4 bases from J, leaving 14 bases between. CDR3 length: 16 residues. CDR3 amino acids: CASSQEPLFVADTQYF. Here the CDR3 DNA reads TGTGCCAGCAGCCAAGAACCACTCTTTGTCGCAGATACGCAGTATTTT.